Listed below are T cell receptor beta chains from one sample, sequenced in a study of T-cell reconstitution after alpha-beta-depleted transplantation in children. TCRdb independently ran MiXCR on the PCR reads; one entry per CDR3 protein. The sample lists about 400,000 distinct CDR3 sequences, under 20% occurring once. Sequencing was performed on PBMCs, mostly from graft donor cells, taken 360 days after TCRalphabeta/CD19-depleted stem cell transplant. Receptors were obtained from a boy younger than two who had a stem cell transplant for Wiskott-Aldrich syndrome, so the T cells may come from the graft donor. Each CDR3 is given with its conserved first and last residue. A D gene is named only where the DNA matches it firmly. The size field is filled for only some rows; it gives once, few, many or a size class.

cdr3_aa	cdr3_nt	d_call	v_call	j_call	clone_size
CASSSKKRLGPLTDTQYF	TGTGCCAGCAGTTCGAAGAAGAGGTTGGGACCTCTCACAGATACGCAGTATTTT	NA	TRBV6-5	TRBJ2-3	NA
CSVGTLREVPYEQYF	TGCAGCGTTGGGACCCTCCGGGAGGTTCCCTACGAGCAGTACTTC	TRBD2	TRBV29-1	TRBJ2-7	NA
CASSPFPEGTEAFF	TGTGCCAGCTCACCATTCCCGGAGGGCACTGAAGCTTTCTTT	NA	TRBV18	TRBJ1-1	few
CASSYWGTRNTGELFF	TGTGCCAGCAGTTACTGGGGGACTAGGAACACCGGGGAGCTGTTTTTT	TRBD2	TRBV6-5	TRBJ2-2	NA
CSAPLLAIAAKTRETQYF	TGCAGTGCTCCACTCCTCGCAATAGCGGCCAAGACAAGAGAGACCCAGTACTTC	NA	TRBV20-1	TRBJ2-5	few
CASRTDLAKNIQYF	TGTGCCAGCAGGACCGATCTAGCCAAAAACATTCAGTACTTC	NA	TRBV12-3/TRBV12-4	TRBJ2-4	NA
CAKSDRVETQYF	TGTGCCAAGTCCGACAGGGTGGAGACCCAGTACTTC	NA	TRBV21-1	TRBJ2-5	NA
CASSRLEGNEQFF	TGTGCCAGCAGTAGACTAGAGGGCAATGAGCAGTTCTTC	NA	TRBV6-2/TRBV6-3	TRBJ2-1	few
CASSQDMGLTTDTQYF	TGTGCCAGCAGCCAAGATATGGGGCTTACCACAGATACGCAGTATTTT	NA	TRBV3-1	TRBJ2-3	few
CASSAQSYEQYF	TGTGCCAGCAGCGCCCAGTCCTACGAGCAGTACTTC	NA	TRBV7-2	TRBJ2-7	few
CASSGLANEQYF	TGTGCCAGCTCGGGACTAGCGAACGAGCAGTACTTC	TRBD2	TRBV18	TRBJ2-7	few
CASSLAGTSGGPSYNEQFF	TGCGCCAGCAGCTTGGCCGGGACTAGCGGGGGTCCCTCCTACAATGAGCAGTTCTTC	TRBD2	TRBV5-1	TRBJ2-1	many
CATATRFEQYF	TGTGCCACCGCGACTAGATTCGAGCAGTACTTC	NA	TRBV2	TRBJ2-7	NA
CASSPGQRGYEQYF	TGCGCCAGCAGCCCGGGACAGAGGGGATACGAGCAGTACTTC	TRBD1	TRBV5-1	TRBJ2-7	few
CASSPPVYPYYNEQFF	TGTGCCAGCAGTCCCCCCGTCTACCCTTATTACAATGAGCAGTTCTTC	NA	TRBV2	TRBJ2-1	few
CASSLTRAAYTDTQYF	TGTGCCAGCAGCTTAACCCGGGCTGCTTACACAGATACGCAGTATTTT	NA	TRBV7-2	TRBJ2-3	NA
CAISGREKTVPGYF	TGTGCCATCAGCGGCAGGGAGAAGACCGTACCTGGCTACTTC	NA	TRBV10-3	TRBJ2-7	few
CASSPPWRIYEQYF	TGTGCCAGCAGCCCTCCTTGGCGGATCTACGAGCAGTACTTC	NA	TRBV12-3/TRBV12-4	TRBJ2-7	few
CASSPTWRENGYTF	TGTGCCAGCAGCCCCACCTGGAGGGAAAACGGCTACACCTTC	NA	TRBV7-9	TRBJ1-2	NA
CASSNKWGVFYNEQFF	TGTGCCAGTAGTAATAAATGGGGGGTGTTCTACAATGAGCAGTTCTTC	NA	TRBV19	TRBJ2-1	NA
CASWPGLALGELFF	TGTGCCAGCTGGCCGGGACTAGCATTAGGGGAGCTGTTTTTT	TRBD2	TRBV2	TRBJ2-2	NA
CASSPRQGGNRGADTQYF	TGTGCCAGCTCACCACGGCAGGGCGGAAACAGGGGAGCAGATACGCAGTATTTT	TRBD1	TRBV18	TRBJ2-3	NA
CSARDQEHAGANVLTF	TGCAGTGCTAGAGATCAGGAACACGCTGGGGCCAACGTCCTGACTTTC	NA	TRBV20-1	TRBJ2-6	few
CASSPSGLAGPDTQYF	TGTGCCAGCAGTCCGTCGGGACTAGCGGGTCCGGATACGCAGTATTTT	TRBD2	TRBV12-3/TRBV12-4	TRBJ2-3	NA
CASSLAGSNSPLHF	TGTGCCAGCAGTTTAGCGGGGAGCAATTCACCCCTCCACTTT	NA	TRBV12-3/TRBV12-4	TRBJ1-6	many
CATSDSQGLAGGTEQFF	TGTGCCACCAGTGACTCGCAGGGGCTAGCGGGCGGTACCGAGCAGTTCTTC	TRBD2	TRBV24-1	TRBJ2-1	NA
CSVQDRSVGAKNIQYF	TGCAGCGTTCAAGACAGGTCGGTAGGAGCCAAAAACATTCAGTACTTC	NA	TRBV29-1	TRBJ2-4	NA
CSARYGAPYEQYF	TGCAGTGCTAGATACGGGGCCCCCTACGAGCAGTACTTC	NA	TRBV20-1	TRBJ2-7	few
CSAPGTASNYGYTF	TGCAGTGCCCCCGGGACAGCCTCCAACTATGGCTACACCTTC	TRBD1	TRBV20-1	TRBJ1-2	NA
CASSLVGWSEQFF	TGTGCCAGCAGCTTAGTAGGGTGGAGTGAGCAGTTCTTC	NA	TRBV7-2	TRBJ2-1	NA
CASSLRDRSLNEQFF	TGTGCCAGCAGCCTACGGGATAGGTCTTTGAATGAGCAGTTCTTC	NA	TRBV11-3	TRBJ2-1	NA
CASSFEAVGGLLGELFF	TGTGCCAGCAGTTTCGAGGCAGTCGGAGGCCTCCTCGGGGAGCTGTTTTTT	NA	TRBV12-3/TRBV12-4	TRBJ2-2	few
CASSPFQGTGELFF	TGTGCCAGCTCACCCTTTCAGGGCACCGGGGAGCTGTTTTTT	NA	TRBV18	TRBJ2-2	few
CSASDRNSPLHF	TGCAGTGCCTCCGACAGGAATTCACCCCTCCACTTT	NA	TRBV20-1	TRBJ1-6	NA
CASSQEGIFDEQYF	TGTGCCAGCAGCCAGGAGGGAATCTTTGACGAGCAGTACTTC	NA	TRBV14	TRBJ2-7	few
CATSPSAGELFF	TGTGCCACCAGTCCCAGTGCCGGGGAGCTGTTTTTT	NA	TRBV24-1	TRBJ2-2	many
CASSWAIEWELFF	TGTGCCAGCAGTTGGGCGATTGAGTGGGAGCTGTTTTTT	NA	TRBV12-3/TRBV12-4	TRBJ2-2	few
CASSPPHTTADTQYF	TGTGCCAGCTCACCACCGCACACTACGGCAGATACGCAGTATTTT	NA	TRBV18	TRBJ2-3	many
CSVEGHTEAFF	TGCAGCGTTGAAGGCCACACTGAAGCTTTCTTT	NA	TRBV29-1	TRBJ1-1	few
CATSDWTSGSDYNEQFF	TGTGCCACCAGTGATTGGACTAGCGGGAGTGACTACAATGAGCAGTTCTTC	TRBD2	TRBV24-1	TRBJ2-1	few
CSASRGLVPYEQYF	TGCAGTGCTAGCCGTGGGCTGGTCCCCTACGAGCAGTACTTC	NA	TRBV20-1	TRBJ2-7	many
CASSQFTSGGFTDTQYF	TGTGCCAGCAGCCAATTCACTAGCGGAGGGTTCACAGATACGCAGTATTTT	TRBD2	TRBV3-1	TRBJ2-3	few
CASSLRMGVGQYF	TGTGCCAGCAGCTTAAGAATGGGGGTAGGGCAGTACTTC	NA	TRBV7-2	TRBJ2-7	NA